This T cell receptor (beta chain) was sequenced during a study of T cells after yellow fever vaccination. TCRdb re-derived calls from the 5' RACE reads in MiXCR, one entry per CDR3 protein. The top ten hold approximately 0.87% of the sample, which has 240,000 or so distinct CDR3 sequences, 6% to 7.5% seen once. This clonotype occurred many times. The clonotype comes from a man aged 30 to 39 who received the YFV17D yellow fever vaccine. This sample comprised CD4+ T cells sorted from PBMCs, obtained 15 days after the yellow fever booster vaccination.

CDR3 sequence: CASSGREGYTF. The CDR3 DNA sequence: TGTGCCAGCAGCGGCAGGGAGGGCTACACCTTC. The chain couples TRBV9 to TRBJ1-2; a possible D gene is TRBD1 (5 bases). This CDR3 has 11 residues. Trimming left V 3 bases short and J 8 bases short, with 8 bases between. Germline CDR1 SGDLS, CDR2 YYNGEE.